What follows are 12 T cell receptor beta chains derived from one specimen sequenced in a study of blood T cell repertoires in COVID-19. TCRdb's table, derived via immunoSEQ multiplex PCR, lists solely in-frame clones and lacks some. Of some 260,000 clones in the sample, 82% are singletons; the top ten hold approximately 5%. The sample consisted of peripheral blood. The source of these receptors is a woman of 80 years or more with active or convalescent COVID-19.

The chain couples TRBV7-9 to TRBJ1-5; D unresolved. With 6 bases removed from V and 7 bases from J, the gap between germline ends came to 22 bases. Germline V gene sequence: CDR1 SEHNR, CDR2 FQNEAQ (reference sequence). CDR3 length: 16 residues. The CDR3 spells CASRLEGLGGLQPQHF. CDR3 nucleotides: TGTGCCAGCAGGCTAGAGGGCTTAGGCGGATTACAGCCCCAGCATTTT.

This clone was seen only a few times. This chain uses TRBV6-4 with TRBJ2-2; 8 bases agree with TRBD2. V lost 2 bases to trimming and J lost 4 bases; unmatched junction nucleotides: 3. Germline CDR1 is MRHNA and CDR2 is SNTAGT. The CDR3 is made up of 15 amino acids. CDR3 sequence (DNA): TGTGCCAGCAGTGACAATCGGGGGGGCACCGGGGAGCTGTTTTTT. Its translation: CASSDNRGGTGELFF.

This clone has a single count. The J gene is TRBJ2-1, the V gene TRBV19, with D possibly being TRBD1 (6 bases). Trimming took 4 bases from V and 0 from J, leaving 10 bases between them. This CDR3 has 15 amino acids. Looked up from germline, CDR1 is LNHDA and CDR2 is SQIVND (reference sequence). Written as DNA, the CDR3 is TGTGCCAGTAGTACGGACAGACCCTCCTACAATGAGCAGTTCTTC. Translated: CASSTDRPSYNEQFF.

In its sample, this clone was seen once. V is TRBV9 and J is TRBJ1-1; no firm D call. The germline gives CDR1 SGDLS, CDR2 YYNGEE. With 3 bases removed from V and 3 bases from J, the gap between germline ends came to 12 bases. The CDR3 is 14 residues long. This CDR3 reads CASSARSFDTEAFF. The CDR3, as DNA: TGTGCCAGCAGCGCCCGGTCGTTTGACACTGAAGCTTTCTTT.

The rearrangement joins TRBV30 to TRBJ1-3; D is possibly TRBD1 (5 bases). V lost 0 bases, J lost 4 bases, and 10 bases lay in between. The germline V gene encodes CDR1 GTSNPN and CDR2 SVGIG (reference sequence). The CDR3 consists of 14 residues. CDR3 nucleotide sequence: TGTGCCTGGAGTGTTATGGGGGGAGGAAACACCATATATTTT. This codes for CAWSVMGGGNTIYF.

V is TRBV4-2 and J is TRBJ1-1; D not resolved. This CDR3 is built from 16 residues. Germline lookup yields CDR1 LGHNA and CDR2 YNFKEQ. V was cut by 1 base and J by 3 bases, with 15 bases left in between. CDR3 protein: CASSQVSREMDTEAFF. The CDR3 bases are TGTGCCAGCAGCCAAGTGTCAAGGGAGATGGACACTGAAGCTTTCTTT.

This clone appeared a single time. The chain is built from TRBV2 and TRBJ1-1, with a tentative D call TRBD1 (5 bases). The CDR3 is made up of 13 amino acids. Looked up from germline, CDR1 is SNHLY and CDR2 is FYNNEI. With 6 bases removed from V and 5 bases from J, the gap between germline ends came to 13 bases. CDR3 coding DNA: TGTGCCAGCAGAACCACAGGATGGACTGAAGCTTTCTTT. Its protein is CASRTTGWTEAFF.

This clone was detected a few times. This sequence joins TRBV28 and TRBJ1-1; a weak D match, TRBD1 (6 bases). Germline-derived CDR1 and CDR2 are MDHEN and SYDVKM. V was shortened by 5 bases and J by 9 bases, with 16 bases between the two germline ends. CDR3 length: 13 amino acids. CDR3 region: CASSGHREGKAFF. CDR3 nucleotides: TGTGCCAGCAGTGGGCACAGGGAAGGGAAAGCTTTCTTT.

V gene TRBV5-6 combines with J gene TRBJ1-4; D not resolved. Germline loops: CDR1 SGHDT, CDR2 YYEEEE. The CDR3 has 14 amino acids. V lost 1 base and J 8 bases, leaving 12 bases between the germline ends. In DNA form, the CDR3 reads TGTGCCAGCAGCTTGACAGAACTTGAGGAAAAACTGTTTTTT. Residues: CASSLTELEEKLFF. Full variable domain (missing parts from reference TRBV5-6 and TRBJ1-4): DAGVTQSPTHLIKTRGQQVTLRCSPKSGHDTVSWYQQALGQGPQFIFQYYEEEERQRGNFPDRFSGHQFPNYSSELNVNALLLGDSALYLCASSLTELEEKLFFGSGTQLSVL.

The CDR3 coding sequence is TGTGCCACCAGACCAACAGGGGGGGGAACCTACTATAATTCACCCCTCCACTTT. This codes for CATRPTGGGTYYNSPLHF. This chain connects TRBV24-1 to TRBJ1-6, with 8 bases fitting TRBD1. From germline, CDR1 is KGHDR and CDR2 SFDVKD. With 7 bases clipped from V and 3 bases from J, the junction kept 13 bases outside the gene matches. There are 18 residues in the CDR3.

This chain links TRBV5-4 with TRBJ2-1, with 9 bases identical to TRBD2. Germline V lookup: CDR1 SGHNT, CDR2 YYREEE (reference sequence). Trimming cost V 5 bases and J 0 bases; bases outside gene matches: 9. This CDR3 comprises 17 residues. Here the CDR3 reads CASSTFSGSSSYNEQFF. The CDR3, as DNA: TGTGCCAGCAGTACTTTTAGCGGGAGCAGCTCCTACAATGAGCAGTTCTTC.

In its sample, this clone was seen once. The genes are TRBV5-5 and TRBJ2-7; 7 positions agree with TRBD1. The V and J ends lost 4 bases and 0 bases, in that order; junction bases with no gene match: 10. Per the germline V gene, CDR1 is SGHKS and CDR2 is YYEKEE (reference sequence). The CDR3 totals 16 residues. CDR3 bases: TGTGCCAGCAGCCGGCAAATGAGGGACAGCTCCTACGAGCAGTACTTC. Protein product: CASSRQMRDSSYEQYF.